This TCR beta chain came from a study of T-cell memory formation after mild COVID-19. Background on the study: TCR clusters showed largely donor specificity. Study-level findings and limits: Specificity for SARS-CoV-2 was not confirmed among the second-wave clones peaking on day 37. Memory cells collected pre-infection included some clones that later responded, suggesting cross-reactive memory joined. CD4+ clones that contracted lay mainly in CM and EM; CD8+ ones lay in EMRA.

TCRdb re-called the 5' RACE reads with MiXCR, one entry per CDR3 protein. This table has approximately 250,000 distinct CDR3 sequences, over 15% appearing once. This clonotype was observed a handful of times. Its antigen is not known. Sequencing was done on a sample of PBMCs or a T cell subset sorted from them (not recorded which). This TCR derives from a man aged 18 to 30 who had mild COVID-19 (a few samples of this study predate the infection). Cell type and time point are not known.

The CDR3 sequence is CASSYGSLFYGYTF. CDR3 DNA sequence: TGTGCCAGCAGTTACGGCAGCCTATTCTATGGCTACACCTTC. This chain joins TRBV6-2 or TRBV6-3 and TRBJ1-2; D gene uncertain. Germline CDR1 and CDR2: MNHEY and SVGEGT. V was trimmed by 2 bases and J by 4 bases, leaving 11 bases between them. The CDR3 runs 14 residues.